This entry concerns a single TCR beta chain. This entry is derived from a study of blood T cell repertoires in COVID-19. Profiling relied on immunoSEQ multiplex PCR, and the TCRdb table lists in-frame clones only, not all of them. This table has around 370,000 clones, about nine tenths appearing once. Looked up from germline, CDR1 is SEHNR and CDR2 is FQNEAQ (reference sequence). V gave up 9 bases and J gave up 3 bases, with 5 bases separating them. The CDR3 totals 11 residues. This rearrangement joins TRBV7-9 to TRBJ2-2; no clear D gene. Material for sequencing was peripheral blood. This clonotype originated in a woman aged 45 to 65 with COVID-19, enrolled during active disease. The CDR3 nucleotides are TGTGCCAGTTCATACACCGGGGAGCTGTTTTTT. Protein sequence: CASSYTGELFF.